Following are 25 T cell receptor beta chains from one sample sequenced in a study of blood T cell repertoires in COVID-19. The repertoire was sequenced with immunoSEQ multiplex PCR; TCRdb's copy has only in-frame clones and lacks some. Here the sample spans about 48,000 clones, 65% to 90% being singletons. Sequencing was done on a sample of peripheral blood. These receptor sequences come from a woman older than 75 with COVID-19, enrolled during active disease.

The chain combines TRBV28 with TRBJ2-7, with 10 bases lining up with TRBD1. This CDR3 comprises 14 residues. J was trimmed by 2 bases and V by 7 bases; bases with no gene match: 5. Germline CDR1 and CDR2: MDHEN and SYDVKM. The CDR3 DNA is TGTGCCAGCATGACAGGGGGCATACCCTACGAGCAGTACTTC. Protein product: CASMTGGIPYEQYF.

The V and J genes are TRBV4-2 and TRBJ2-1; 8 bases fit TRBD1. The junction had 9 bases not matched to a gene; V was cut back by 3 bases and J by 2 bases. Germline CDR1 is LGHNA and CDR2 is YNFKEQ. The CDR3 length is 17 residues. For the CDR3, the DNA is TGTGCCAGCAGCCAGGGGACAGGTCCTCAACCCTACAATGAGCAGTTCTTC. Amino acids: CASSQGTGPQPYNEQFF.

The CDR3 DNA sequence: TGTGCCAGCAGCGCGGGAGCAGCCTCCTATGGCTACACCTTC. Translating gives CASSAGAASYGYTF. This chain connects TRBV7-2 to TRBJ1-2; no definite D call. Germline V gene lookup returns CDR1 SGHTA and CDR2 FQGNSA. V dropped 5 bases and J dropped 4 bases, with 14 bases sitting between them. The CDR3 sequence is 14 residues long. Full variable domain (rest looked up from reference TRBV7-2 and TRBJ1-2): GAGVSQSPSNKVTEKGKDVELRCDPISGHTALYWYRQSLGQGLEFLIYFQGNSAPDKSGLPSDRFSAERTGGSVSTLTIQRTQQEDSAVYLCASSAGAASYGYTFGSGTRLTVV.

Turning to this clone: One end of the junction does not line up with germline, which may come from a read error. The chain joins TRBV20-1 to TRBJ2-5; 8 nucleotides match TRBD1. Per the germline V gene, CDR1 is DFQATT and CDR2 is SNEGSKA (reference sequence). The CDR3 extends over 11 amino acids. The CDR3 here is CSARDHRGSYF. Written as DNA, the CDR3 is TGCAGCGCTAGAGATCACAGGGGGTCCTACTTC.

J is TRBJ1-3 and V is TRBV9; D is unclear. This CDR3 is built from 16 residues. CDR1 is SGDLS and CDR2 is YYNGEE in the germline V gene. Trimming shortened V by 4 bases and J by 0 bases, and 14 bases separated the two germline ends. The CDR3: CASSTRGRGSGNTIYF. The DNA of the CDR3 is TGTGCCAGCAGCACCAGAGGACGGGGCTCTGGAAACACCATATATTTT.

The CDR3 bases are TGTGCCAGCAGCTCATTACGACAGGCCCTCGGCACCGGGGAGCTGTTTTTT. It specifies CASSSLRQALGTGELFF. The chain joins TRBV7-9 to TRBJ2-2, with D possibly TRBD1 on 6 matching bases. CDR1 is SEHNR and CDR2 is FQNEAQ in the germline V gene (reference sequence). The CDR3 contains 17 residues. Trimming removed 4 bases at V and 4 bases at J, with 19 bases between.

The genes are TRBV19 and TRBJ2-7; D is unclear. With 0 bases removed from V and 3 bases from J, the gap between germline ends came to 12 bases. Germline CDR1 and CDR2: LNHDA and SQIVND (reference sequence). This CDR3 has 15 amino acids. CDR3 sequence (DNA): TGTGCCAGTAGTATAGAAGGCCGCGGTGACTACGAGCAGTACTTC. Residues: CASSIEGRGDYEQYF.

V gene TRBV3-1 (or the pseudogene TRBV3-2) combines with J gene TRBJ1-2; 8 bases are a match to TRBD1. From germline, CDR1 is LGHDT and CDR2 YNNKEL (reference sequence). The V and J ends lost 0 bases and 6 bases, in that order; junction bases with no gene match: 6. The CDR3 loop spans 15 amino acids. As DNA, the CDR3 is TGTGCCAGCAGCCAAGAGTGGCAGGGGGCAGATGGCTACACCTTC. This sequence encodes CASSQEWQGADGYTF.

This clone was observed a handful of times. The genes are TRBV28 and TRBJ2-7; 7 nucleotides align to TRBD1. Losses at the gene ends were 7 bases for V and 2 bases for J; bases not matched to a gene: 5. The CDR3 is 13 residues long. Germline values: CDR1 MDHEN, CDR2 SYDVKM. The CDR3 DNA sequence: TGTGCCAGCAACCCCGGGACAGCCTACGAGCAGTACTTC. Protein sequence: CASNPGTAYEQYF.

This clone was seen a few times. The chain has TRBV7-9 and TRBJ2-7; tentative D call: TRBD1 (6 bases). The V end was cut by 5 bases, the J end by 4 bases, with 12 bases between. The CDR3 is 13 residues long. Germline values: CDR1 SEHNR, CDR2 FQNEAQ (reference sequence). As DNA, the CDR3 is TGTGCCAGCAGCAAGGGGACACTGTACGAGCAGTACTTC. Translation gives CASSKGTLYEQYF.

This clone appeared a single time. The J gene is TRBJ1-3, the V gene TRBV11-3, with a tentative D call TRBD1 (5 bases). Germline V gene lookup returns CDR1 SGHNT and CDR2 YENEEA. Trimming removed 5 bases at V and 0 bases at J, with 11 bases between. This CDR3 has 15 residues. CDR3 nucleotides: TGTGCCAGCAGCCGGGGCGGGGGCTCTGGAAACACCATATATTTT. Its protein is CASSRGGGSGNTIYF.

The rearrangement links TRBV15 to TRBJ2-7, with 9 bases identical to TRBD1. With 5 bases clipped from V and 5 bases from J, the junction kept 10 bases outside the gene matches. CDR1 LNHNV and CDR2 YYDKDF come from the germline V gene (reference sequence). The CDR3 runs 15 residues. This chain's CDR3 is CATSSPGDRVHEQYF. The CDR3 DNA follows: TGTGCCACCAGCTCCCCCGGGGACAGGGTCCACGAGCAGTACTTC.

The V and J genes are TRBV7-3 and TRBJ1-6; 8 bases fit TRBD1. Germline values: CDR1 SGHTA, CDR2 FQGTGA. This CDR3 spans 15 amino acids. V was pared by 5 bases and J by 5 bases, with 5 bases of the junction left unmatched. The CDR3 sequence: CASSNTGGNNSPLHF. The DNA for the CDR3 is TGTGCCAGCAGCAACACAGGGGGGAATAATTCACCCCTCCACTTT.

The chain employs TRBV5-1 and TRBJ2-3; 7 bases match TRBD1. Looked up from germline, CDR1 is SGHRS and CDR2 is YFSETQ. Trimming took 2 bases from V and 1 from J; bases not matched to a gene: 1. The CDR3 runs to 14 residues. CDR3 amino acids: CASSFGTGTDTQYF. CDR3 DNA sequence: TGCGCCAGCAGCTTTGGGACAGGCACAGATACGCAGTATTTT.

The rearrangement uses TRBV12-5 and TRBJ1-5; D ambiguous. The germline gives CDR1 LGHNT, CDR2 FRNRAP. Trimming pared 8 bases from V and 2 bases from J, leaving 7 bases between. This CDR3 contains 12 residues. CDR3 bases: TGTGCTAGTACCCTAGGCAATCAGCCCCAGCATTTT. Its protein is CASTLGNQPQHF.

V is TRBV6-5 and J is TRBJ1-4, with D perhaps TRBD1 (5 bases). Germline V gene lookup returns CDR1 MNHEY and CDR2 SVGAGI. This CDR3 is 15 amino acids long. The V end lost 7 bases, the J end lost 7 bases, and 19 bases lay between the germline ends. This chain's CDR3 is CASKGAYRTSEKLFF. In nucleotides, the CDR3 is TGTGCCAGCAAGGGCGCATACAGGACCTCTGAAAAACTGTTTTTT.

The gene calls are TRBV4-1 and TRBJ1-2; TRBD1 might be the D (6 bases). The V gene lost 6 bases and the J gene lost 1 base, with 21 bases spanning the gap. This CDR3 spans 17 amino acids. Germline CDR1 reads MGHRA; CDR2 reads YSYEKL. CDR3 DNA sequence: TGCGCCAGCAGTCCAACCGCGGACAGCAGATTTAACTATGGCTACACCTTC. It yields the protein CASSPTADSRFNYGYTF.

CDR3 sequence (DNA): TGTGCCAGCAGCTACCGGGGGGGCTTTTATGAGCAGTTCTTC. Encoded protein: CASSYRGGFYEQFF. The rearrangement uses TRBV3-1 (or the pseudogene TRBV3-2) and TRBJ2-1, with 8 positions matching TRBD2. This CDR3 has 14 residues. After removal of 5 bases from V and 8 bases from J, the junction contained 8 bases not matched to a gene. Germline assignment: CDR1 LGHDT and CDR2 YNNKEL (reference sequence).

The chain joins TRBV6-6 to TRBJ1-2; 11 bases agree with TRBD1. Germline V gene data show CDR1 as MNHNY and CDR2 as SVGAGI (reference sequence). The CDR3 has 16 amino acids. With 2 bases clipped from V and 4 bases from J, the junction kept 6 bases outside the gene matches. CDR3 region: CASSYRTGGSGYGYTF. The CDR3 DNA sequence: TGTGCCAGCAGTTACCGGACAGGGGGCTCGGGCTATGGCTACACCTTC.

In this sample, this clone turned up a few times. The genes are TRBV7-6 and TRBJ1-3, with TRBD1 matching 7 bases. The V segment lost 3 bases and the J segment 0 bases; nucleotides outside the gene matches: 2. The germline V gene has CDR1 SGHVS and CDR2 FNYEAQ. The CDR3 is 15 amino acids. The CDR3 DNA sequence: TGTGCCAGCAGCTTGGGACAGTTCTCTGGAAACACCATATATTTT. Translating it yields CASSLGQFSGNTIYF. Based on the CDR3 plus reference TRBV7-6 and TRBJ1-3, the full variable domain is GAGVSQSPRYKVTKRGQDVALRCDPISGHVSLYWYRQALGQGPEFLTYFNYEAQQDKSGLPNDRFSAERPEGSISTLTIQRTEQRDSAMYRCASSLGQFSGNTIYFGEGSWLTVV.

CDR3 region: CASSPGQGSYEQYF. The CDR3 region has the DNA TGTGCCAGCAGCCCGGGACAGGGCTCCTACGAGCAGTACTTC. The chain uses TRBV28 and TRBJ2-7; 9 bases are shared with TRBD1. The CDR3 extends over 14 amino acids. Germline values: CDR1 MDHEN, CDR2 SYDVKM. The junction had 3 bases not matched to a gene; V was cut back by 6 bases and J by 0 bases.

This rearrangement joins TRBV3-1 (or the pseudogene TRBV3-2) to TRBJ1-5, with TRBD1 matching over 10 bases. Germline-derived CDR1 and CDR2 are LGHDT and YNNKEL (reference sequence). The CDR3 is 18 amino acids. Losses at the gene ends were 1 base for V and 4 bases for J; bases not matched to a gene: 10. The CDR3 sequence is CASSQGPGTGDRNQPQHF. The CDR3 nucleotides are TGTGCCAGCAGCCAAGGGCCCGGGACAGGGGACAGGAATCAGCCCCAGCATTTT.

The chain has TRBV19 and TRBJ1-2, with 8 bases lining up with TRBD1. The CDR3 sequence is 15 residues long. The germline V gene has CDR1 LNHDA and CDR2 SQIVND (reference sequence). J lost 2 bases, V lost 6 bases, and 8 bases had no gene match. The CDR3 DNA is TGTGCCAGTAGCCGGCCGGGACAGGAAAACTATGGCTACACCTTC. It translates to CASSRPGQENYGYTF.

This chain uses TRBV18 with TRBJ1-1; maybe TRBD1 (6 bases). The germline V gene has CDR1 KGHSH and CDR2 LQKENI. The ends were cut back, 2 bases at V and 6 bases at J, with 13 bases in the middle. The CDR3 consists of 14 residues. Here the CDR3 reads CASSPRGGWAEAFF. Here the CDR3 DNA reads TGTGCCAGCTCACCAAGGGGGGGTTGGGCTGAAGCTTTCTTT.

J is TRBJ2-1 and V is TRBV5-1; D might be TRBD1 (5 bases). This CDR3 comprises 17 residues. Germline V gene sequence: CDR1 SGHRS, CDR2 YFSETQ. V lost 3 bases and J 2 bases, leaving 18 bases between the germline ends. The DNA of the CDR3 is TGCGCCAGCAGCTACTACGGCCAGAAAGGGGCCTACAATGAGCAGTTCTTC. Protein product: CASSYYGQKGAYNEQFF.